This TCR beta chain was sequenced for a study of blood T cell repertoires in COVID-19. Study-level information: Samples taken during acute and convalescent COVID-19 were collected in the United States, Italy and Spain. Sample material is recorded as cDNA or gDNA derived from T cells, B-cell-depleted T cells, or PBMCs.

This CDR3 is built from 16 residues. The V end was cut by 4 bases, the J end by 4 bases, with 14 bases between. The germline V gene has CDR1 LGHNA and CDR2 YNFKEQ. Authors' methods: Estimates of nucleated cell counts were drawn from the amplification of reference gene primers. Sequenced by immunoSEQ multiplex PCR; TCRdb stores in-frame clones only, minus some. The D gene and trimming were derived from the DNA, and the V and J assignments and clone size from that table. The sample lists over 95,000 clones; around 83% were seen once. This clone has just a few counts. This clonotype was obtained from a man aged 40-50 years with acute or convalescent COVID-19. This sequence joins TRBV4-2 and TRBJ2-6; D perhaps matches TRBD1 (6 bases). The sequenced material came from peripheral blood. The CDR3 region is CASSRTGLGGANVLTF. For the CDR3, the DNA is TGTGCCAGCAGCCGAACAGGGTTAGGCGGGGCCAACGTCCTGACTTTC.